Each of the 14 T cell receptor beta chains below was sequenced from the same sample in a study of long-term antiretroviral therapy in people with HIV. With survey level as its setting, the immunoSEQ assay was v3.0. Sequencing used immunoSEQ multiplex PCR; TCRdb keeps in-frame clones, though not all of them. The sample lists 25,000 to 30,000 clones; over 85% were seen once. Specimen: unsorted PBMCs, collected about 6.7 years after starting antiretroviral therapy. The receptors originated from a woman between 40 and 55 years old with HIV.

This chain connects TRBV7-2 to TRBJ2-2; TRBD1 agrees at 8 bases. This CDR3 comprises 18 residues. Trimming removed 5 bases from V and 1 base from J; junction bases left unmatched: 12. Germline-derived CDR1 and CDR2 are SGHTA and FQGNSA. CDR3 in amino acids: CASSLGFGQGMNTGELFF. As DNA, the CDR3 is TGTGCCAGCAGCCTCGGATTTGGACAGGGTATGAACACCGGGGAGCTGTTTTTT.

The V call is TRBV19, the J call TRBJ1-2; the match to TRBD1 covers 9 bases. The germline CDR1 and CDR2 sequences are LNHDA and SQIVND (reference sequence). This CDR3 is 15 amino acids long. The V gene end was trimmed by 4 bases and the J gene end by 4 bases; junction bases not matched to a gene: 7. CDR3 DNA: TGTGCCAGTAGTACAGGGACAGGGTTCGGCTATGGCTACACCTTC. It translates to CASSTGTGFGYGYTF.

The chain carries TRBV30 and TRBJ1-4; D not certain. Germline CDR1 is GTSNPN and CDR2 is SVGIG (reference sequence). V was trimmed by 7 bases and J by 4 bases, leaving 7 bases between them. The CDR3 has 11 residues. In DNA form, the CDR3 reads TGTGCCTTCGGCAGTAATGAAAAACTGTTTTTT. Its protein product is CAFGSNEKLFF.

This clone was seen a single time. The chain recombines TRBV12-2 with TRBJ1-1. TRBV12-2 is given as a pseudogene. The CDR3 consists of 17 residues. In nucleotides, the CDR3 is TGTGCAAGTCGCTTAGCGAAGGAAGAAGACCGATACGCTGAAGCTTTCTTT. Its protein is CASRLAKEEDRYAEAFF.

V gene TRBV7-8 combines with J gene TRBJ1-2; D possibly corresponds to TRBD1 (6 bases). There are 16 residues in the CDR3. The V gene's germline CDR1 is SGHVS and CDR2 FQNEAQ. V was trimmed by 5 bases and J by 8 bases, leaving 24 bases between them. DNA of the CDR3: TGTGCCAGCAGCACCAGGCGAGGGCCAGGGGCGCGCGGCTACACCTTC. This codes for CASSTRRGPGARGYTF.

The CDR3 DNA reads as TGTGCCAGCAGCTTACATCAGAGTGAAAAACTGTTTTTT. Protein product: CASSLHQSEKLFF. V usage is TRBV7-9 and J usage is TRBJ1-4; unclear D gene. CDR1 is SEHNR and CDR2 is FQNEAQ in the germline V gene (reference sequence). Trimming shortened V by 2 bases and J by 7 bases, and 8 bases separated the two germline ends. There are 13 residues in the CDR3.

CDR3 in DNA: TGTGCCAGCAGCTTAGGTGTGGGTGGAAACACCATATATTTT. Encoded protein: CASSLGVGGNTIYF. The chain recombines TRBV7-2 with TRBJ1-3; D not resolved. CDR1 is SGHTA and CDR2 is FQGNSA in the germline V gene. CDR3 length: 14 amino acids. V was clipped by 1 base and J by 3 bases, with 7 bases between them.

The chain employs TRBV7-9 and TRBJ1-1; no clear D. This CDR3 comprises 15 residues. V shed 10 bases and J shed 0 bases, with 18 bases lying between them. The germline V gene encodes CDR1 SEHNR and CDR2 FQNEAQ (reference sequence). CDR3 region: CATDSRQQLNTEAFF. The CDR3 nucleotides are TGTGCCACGGATTCCCGCCAACAACTGAACACTGAAGCTTTCTTT. Full variable domain (rest looked up from reference TRBV7-9 and TRBJ1-1): DTGVSQNPRHKITKRGQNVTFRCDPISEHNRLYWYRQTLGQGPEFLTYFQNEAQLEKSRLLSDRFSAERPKGSFSTLEIQRTEQGDSAMYLCATDSRQQLNTEAFFGQGTRLTVV.

The chain couples TRBV4-3 to TRBJ1-2; weak D call: TRBD1 (5 bases). Germline lookup yields CDR1 LGHNA and CDR2 YSLEER. The CDR3 loop spans 17 amino acids. Trimming stripped 0 bases from V and 1 base from J, with 15 bases between. The CDR3 nucleotides are TGCGCCAGCAGCCAAGATGGGCCGGGACTACTTAACTATGGCTACACCTTC. Its protein product is CASSQDGPGLLNYGYTF.

This chain joins TRBV7-2 and TRBJ2-1; 14 bases are a match to TRBD2. The CDR3 has 18 residues. The V gene's germline CDR1 is SGHTA and CDR2 FQGNSA. The J segment lost 0 bases and the V segment lost 3 bases, leaving 4 bases of the junction unmatched. The CDR3 bases are TGTGCCAGCAGCTTGGGACTAGCGGGGGCTAGCTCCTACAATGAGCAGTTCTTC. The encoded protein is CASSLGLAGASSYNEQFF.

The gene calls are TRBV4-1 and TRBJ2-7, with D tentatively TRBD1 or TRBD2 (5 bases each). There are 13 residues in the CDR3. Germline CDR1 and CDR2: MGHRA and YSYEKL. The V end was cut by 1 base, the J end by 7 bases, with 11 bases between. The chain's CDR3 is CASSQVPGGEQYF. CDR3 bases: TGCGCCAGCAGCCAAGTCCCTGGGGGTGAGCAGTACTTC.

J is TRBJ2-3 and V is TRBV9; 11 positions agree with TRBD2. V lost 0 bases to trimming and J lost 3 bases; unmatched junction nucleotides: 6. Germline V gene lookup returns CDR1 SGDLS and CDR2 YYNGEE. The CDR3 spans 17 residues. The CDR3 loop reads CASSVAGLAGGTDTQYF. Here the CDR3 DNA reads TGTGCCAGCAGCGTAGCGGGGCTAGCGGGGGGTACAGATACGCAGTATTTT.

The rearrangement joins TRBV4-3 to TRBJ2-1; possibly TRBD2 for D (7 bases). The CDR3 spans 16 residues. V gave up 0 bases and J gave up 2 bases, with 11 bases separating them. From germline, CDR1 is LGHNA and CDR2 YSLEER. The CDR3 bases are TGCGCCAGCAGCCAAGAGACCGGGGGGCCCTACAATGAGCAGTTCTTC. Translated: CASSQETGGPYNEQFF.

The CDR3 sequence is CASGRQTQETQYF. In DNA, the CDR3 is TGTGCCAGCGGGAGACAGACCCAAGAGACCCAGTACTTC. The chain links TRBV6-1 to TRBJ2-5; D tentatively reads TRBD1 or TRBD2 (5 bases each). The germline gives CDR1 MNHNS, CDR2 SASEGT. The CDR3 is 13 amino acids. Deletions cut 8 bases from V and 1 base from J, with 11 bases between.